The 14 T cell receptor beta chains reported below all come from one sample, sequenced in a study of blood T cells in healthy people across ages. A sample-barcoded 5' primer and a J-beta primer mix were used in a second PCR of about 6 to 12 cycles. TCRdb recomputed calls from the 5' RACE reads with MiXCR, one row per CDR3 protein. The sample yields hundreds of thousands of distinct CDR3 sequences, approximately 30% seen once. Sequences were obtained from blood. These TCRs come from a woman of 80 years or more in good health.

This clonotype was counted many times. V usage is TRBV7-2 and J usage is TRBJ1-2, with D maybe TRBD1 (5 bases). The CDR3 covers 14 residues. Per the germline V gene, CDR1 is SGHTA and CDR2 is FQGNSA. V lost 6 bases and J lost 7, with 18 bases in between. In DNA form, the CDR3 reads TGTGCCAGCAGTCCCGGGACGGTGGGATCTGGCTACACCTTC. As protein: CASSPGTVGSGYTF.

This clonotype came up once. The chain joins TRBV20-1 to TRBJ1-5, with D unclear. Trimming cost V 1 base and J 6 bases, with 16 bases left between them. Looked up from germline, CDR1 is DFQATT and CDR2 is SNEGSKA (reference sequence). This CDR3 is built from 15 residues. CDR3 region: CSARVRGARVQPQHF. DNA of the CDR3: TGCAGTGCTAGAGTACGGGGTGCCCGAGTTCAGCCCCAGCATTTT.

This clonotype was seen a few times. This chain joins TRBV28 and TRBJ2-2, with a weak D call TRBD1 (6 bases). Deletions cut 8 bases from V and 6 bases from J, with 13 bases between. The CDR3 loop spans 13 amino acids. The germline gives CDR1 MDHEN, CDR2 SYDVKM. CDR3 bases: TGTGCCAGCGCCTTAGCAGGGGCCGGGGAGCTGTTTTTT. Translation gives CASALAGAGELFF.

At least ten counts were recorded for this clonotype. This chain connects TRBV27 to TRBJ2-5; D unresolved. This CDR3 is 14 amino acids long. V gave up 0 bases and J gave up 0 bases, with 5 bases separating them. Germline CDR1 is MNHEY and CDR2 is SMNVEV (reference sequence). For the CDR3, the DNA is TGTGCCAGCAGTTTATCGACCGACCAAGAGACCCAGTACTTC. As protein: CASSLSTDQETQYF.

The rearrangement joins TRBV20-1 to TRBJ2-5, with D perhaps matching TRBD2 (6 bases). The CDR3 has 19 amino acids. Germline V gene lookup returns CDR1 DFQATT and CDR2 SNEGSKA (reference sequence). The ends were cut back, 0 bases at V and 11 bases at J, with 34 bases in the middle. CDR3 in DNA: TGCAGTGCTAGAGATCTAGCGTGGGGCCCCGAGAGGAACTACAATGAGCAGTACTTC. It yields the protein CSARDLAWGPERNYNEQYF.

The chain couples TRBV5-1 to TRBJ2-5, with D possibly TRBD2 on 6 matching bases. CDR1 and CDR2 (germline): SGHRS, YFSETQ. The V gene lost 0 bases and the J gene lost 3 bases, with 12 bases spanning the gap. This CDR3 region has 15 residues. The CDR3 is CASSLESGGEETQYF. The CDR3 nucleotides are TGCGCCAGCAGCTTGGAGTCAGGAGGGGAAGAGACCCAGTACTTC.

This clonotype was observed at least ten times. V and J are TRBV29-1 and TRBJ1-1; the match to TRBD1 covers 8 bases. V dropped 6 bases and J dropped 0; count of bases not matched to a gene: 15. Per germline, CDR1 SQVTM and CDR2 ANQGSEA. There are 17 residues in the CDR3. In DNA, the CDR3 is TGCAGCGTGAAGTTACCCGGGACAGGAAATATGAACACTGAAGCTTTCTTT. Translated: CSVKLPGTGNMNTEAFF.

The chain carries TRBV20-1 and TRBJ1-6; D remains unclear. V was shortened by 1 base and J by 5 bases, with 12 bases between the two germline ends. The CDR3 runs to 15 residues. Per germline, CDR1 DFQATT and CDR2 SNEGSKA (reference sequence). The CDR3, as DNA: TGCAGTGCTAGAGGGACCGTCACTGATAATTCACCCCTCCACTTT. Amino acid sequence: CSARGTVTDNSPLHF.

CDR3: CASSQDRSGRAYEQYF. The CDR3, as DNA: TGCGCCAGCAGCCAAGACAGGAGCGGGAGGGCCTACGAGCAGTACTTC. The chain links TRBV4-3 to TRBJ2-5; TRBD2 aligns across 10 bases. The assigned J gene may be wrong: the sequence end matches TRBJ2-7 better. Germline assignment: CDR1 LGHNA and CDR2 YSLEER. This CDR3 comprises 16 residues.

In this sample, this clonotype turned up many times. The chain links TRBV6-6 to TRBJ2-7; D uncertain. Deletions cut 0 bases from V and 4 bases from J, with 7 bases between. Germline values: CDR1 MNHNY, CDR2 SVGAGI (reference sequence). This CDR3 comprises 13 residues. The CDR3, as DNA: TGTGCCAGCAGTTACTCCTCACGGTACGAGCAGTACTTC. The encoded protein is CASSYSSRYEQYF.

The chain employs TRBV4-2 and TRBJ2-2; D is uncertain. V dropped 4 bases and J dropped 0 bases, with 6 bases sitting between them. CDR1 is LGHNA, CDR2 YNFKEQ, per germline. The CDR3 contains 14 residues. The CDR3 region has the DNA TGTGCCAGCAGCCGTCAGGCGAACACCGGGGAGCTGTTTTTT. Translating it yields CASSRQANTGELFF.

There are many counts of this clonotype. The chain is built from TRBV5-1 and TRBJ1-5, with a tentative D call TRBD1 (5 bases). Germline CDR1 and CDR2: SGHRS and YFSETQ. V was cut by 0 bases and J by 0 bases, with 7 bases left in between. The length of the CDR3 is 15 residues. In DNA form, the CDR3 reads TGCGCCAGCAGCTTGGGGGGGGATAGCAATCAGCCCCAGCATTTT. Its translation is CASSLGGDSNQPQHF. The variable domain in full, with the rest retrieved from reference TRBV5-1 and TRBJ1-5, is KAGVTQTPRYLIKTRGQQVTLSCSPISGHRSVSWYQQTPGQGLQFLFEYFSETQRNKGNFPGRFSGRQFSNSRSEMNVSTLELGDSALYLCASSLGGDSNQPQHFGDGTRLSIL.

This clonotype was seen ten or more times. The genes are TRBV5-1 and TRBJ1-5; D may be TRBD1 (5 bases). CDR3 length equals 16 residues. Per germline, CDR1 SGHRS and CDR2 YFSETQ. V was trimmed by 1 base and J by 2 bases, leaving 13 bases between them. The CDR3 reads CASSLTGLNGNQPQHF. For the CDR3, the DNA is TGCGCCAGCAGCTTGACAGGCCTTAATGGCAATCAGCCCCAGCATTTT.

The V call is TRBV28, the J call TRBJ1-2; no clear D. Germline V gene lookup returns CDR1 MDHEN and CDR2 SYDVKM. Trimming removed 5 bases at V and 6 bases at J, with 19 bases between. The CDR3 is 15 residues long. CDR3 amino acids: CASSPPGSGSHGYTF. CDR3 coding DNA: TGTGCCAGCAGTCCCCCGGGGAGCGGGTCCCATGGCTACACCTTC.